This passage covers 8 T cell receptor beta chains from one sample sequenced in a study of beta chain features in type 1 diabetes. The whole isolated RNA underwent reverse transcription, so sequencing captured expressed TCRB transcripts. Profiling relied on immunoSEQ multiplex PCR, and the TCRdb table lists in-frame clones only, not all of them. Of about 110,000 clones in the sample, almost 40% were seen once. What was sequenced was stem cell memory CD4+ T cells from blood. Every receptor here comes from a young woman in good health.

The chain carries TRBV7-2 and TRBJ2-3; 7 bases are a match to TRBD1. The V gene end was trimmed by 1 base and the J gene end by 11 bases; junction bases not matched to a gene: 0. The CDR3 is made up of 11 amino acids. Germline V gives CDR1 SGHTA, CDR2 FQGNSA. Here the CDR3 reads CASSLGTGQYF. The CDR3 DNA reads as TGTGCCAGCAGCTTAGGGACAGGGCAGTATTTT.

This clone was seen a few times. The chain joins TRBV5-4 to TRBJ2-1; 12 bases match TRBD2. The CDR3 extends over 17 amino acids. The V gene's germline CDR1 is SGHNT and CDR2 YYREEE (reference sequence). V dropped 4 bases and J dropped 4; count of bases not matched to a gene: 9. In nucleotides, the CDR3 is TGTGCCAGCAGCCAACTCCGACTAGCGGGAGATTACAATGAGCAGTTCTTC. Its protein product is CASSQLRLAGDYNEQFF.

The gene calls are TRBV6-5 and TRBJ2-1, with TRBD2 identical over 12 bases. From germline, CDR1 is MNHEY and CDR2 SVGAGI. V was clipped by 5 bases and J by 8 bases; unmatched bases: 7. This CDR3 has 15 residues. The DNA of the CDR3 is TGTGCCAGCAGTGTTCTAGCGGGAGGGCCGCATGAGCAGTTCTTC. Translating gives CASSVLAGGPHEQFF.

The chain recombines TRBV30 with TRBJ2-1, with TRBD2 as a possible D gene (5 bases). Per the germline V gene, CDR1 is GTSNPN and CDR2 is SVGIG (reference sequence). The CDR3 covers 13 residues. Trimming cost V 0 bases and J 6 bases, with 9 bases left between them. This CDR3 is CAWSVLGSNEQFF. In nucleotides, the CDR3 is TGTGCCTGGAGTGTACTTGGGAGCAATGAGCAGTTCTTC.

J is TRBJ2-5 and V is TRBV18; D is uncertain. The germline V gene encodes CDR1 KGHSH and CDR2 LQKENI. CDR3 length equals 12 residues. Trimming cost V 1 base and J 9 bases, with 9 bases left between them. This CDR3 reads CASSPQLEAQYF. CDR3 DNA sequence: TGTGCCAGCTCACCACAACTCGAGGCCCAGTACTTC.

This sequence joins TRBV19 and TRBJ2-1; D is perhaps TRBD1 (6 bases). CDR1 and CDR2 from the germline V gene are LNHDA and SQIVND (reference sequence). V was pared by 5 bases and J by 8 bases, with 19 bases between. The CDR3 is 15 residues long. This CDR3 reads CASSRGIWGRDEQFF. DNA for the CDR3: TGTGCCAGTAGTCGGGGTATCTGGGGGCGGGATGAGCAGTTCTTC.

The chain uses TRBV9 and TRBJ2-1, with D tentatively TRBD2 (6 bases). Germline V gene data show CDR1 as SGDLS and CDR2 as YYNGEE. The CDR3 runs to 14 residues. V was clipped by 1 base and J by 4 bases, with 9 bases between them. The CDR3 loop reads CASSVRGRYNEQFF. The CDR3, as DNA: TGTGCCAGCAGCGTACGTGGGAGGTACAATGAGCAGTTCTTC.

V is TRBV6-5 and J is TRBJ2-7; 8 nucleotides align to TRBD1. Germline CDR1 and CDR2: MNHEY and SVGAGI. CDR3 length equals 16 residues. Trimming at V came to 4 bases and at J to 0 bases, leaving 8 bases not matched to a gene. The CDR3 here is CASSSPRQGASYEQYF. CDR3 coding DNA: TGTGCCAGCAGTTCCCCCCGGCAGGGGGCCTCCTACGAGCAGTACTTC.